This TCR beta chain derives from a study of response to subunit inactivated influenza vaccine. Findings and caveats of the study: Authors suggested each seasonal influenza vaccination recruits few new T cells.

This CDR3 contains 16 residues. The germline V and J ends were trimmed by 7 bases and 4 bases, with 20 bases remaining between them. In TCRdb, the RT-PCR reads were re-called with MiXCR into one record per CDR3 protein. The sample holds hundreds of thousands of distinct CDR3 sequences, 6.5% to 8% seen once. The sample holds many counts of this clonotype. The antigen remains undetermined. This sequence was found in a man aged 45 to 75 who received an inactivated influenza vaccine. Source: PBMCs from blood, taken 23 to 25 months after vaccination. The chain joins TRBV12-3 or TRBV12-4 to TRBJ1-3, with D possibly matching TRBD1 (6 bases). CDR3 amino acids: CASTLEGGMSGNTIYF. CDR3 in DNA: TGTGCCAGCACTTTGGAGGGGGGGATGAGCGGAAACACCATATATTTT.